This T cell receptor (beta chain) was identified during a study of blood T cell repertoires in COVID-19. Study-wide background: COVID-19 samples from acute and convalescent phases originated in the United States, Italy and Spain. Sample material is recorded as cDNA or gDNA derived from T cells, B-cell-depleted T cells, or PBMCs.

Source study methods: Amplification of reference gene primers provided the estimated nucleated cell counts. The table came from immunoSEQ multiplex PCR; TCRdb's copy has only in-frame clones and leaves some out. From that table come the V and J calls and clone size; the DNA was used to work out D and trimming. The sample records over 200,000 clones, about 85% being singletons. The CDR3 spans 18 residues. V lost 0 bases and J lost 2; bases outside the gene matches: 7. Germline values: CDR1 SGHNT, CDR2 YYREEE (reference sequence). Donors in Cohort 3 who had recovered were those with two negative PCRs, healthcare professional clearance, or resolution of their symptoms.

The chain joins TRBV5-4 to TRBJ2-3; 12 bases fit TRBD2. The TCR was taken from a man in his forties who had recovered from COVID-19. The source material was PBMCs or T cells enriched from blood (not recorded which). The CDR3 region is CASSLASLAGGPTDTQYF. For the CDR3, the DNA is TGTGCCAGCAGCTTGGCGTCCCTAGCGGGAGGGCCCACAGATACGCAGTATTTT. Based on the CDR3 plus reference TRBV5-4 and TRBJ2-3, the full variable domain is ETGVTQSPTHLIKTRGQQVTLRCSSQSGHNTVSWYQQALGQGPQFIFQYYREEENGRGNFPPRFSGLQFPNYSSELNVNALELDDSALYLCASSLASLAGGPTDTQYFGPGTRLTVL.